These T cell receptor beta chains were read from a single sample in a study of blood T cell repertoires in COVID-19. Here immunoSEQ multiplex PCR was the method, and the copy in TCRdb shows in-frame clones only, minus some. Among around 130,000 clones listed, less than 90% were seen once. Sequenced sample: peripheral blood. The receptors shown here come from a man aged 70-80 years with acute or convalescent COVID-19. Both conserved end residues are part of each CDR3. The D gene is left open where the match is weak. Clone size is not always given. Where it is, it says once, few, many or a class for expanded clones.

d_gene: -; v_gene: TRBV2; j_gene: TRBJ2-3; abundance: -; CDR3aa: CASRRQENSDTQYF; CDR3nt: TGTGCCAGCAGACGACAGGAAAATTCAGATACGCAGTATTTT
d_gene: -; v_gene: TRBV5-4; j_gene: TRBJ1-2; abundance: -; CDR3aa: CASSLRGSDYGYTF; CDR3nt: TGTGCCAGCAGCTTGAGGGGATCTGACTATGGCTACACCTTC
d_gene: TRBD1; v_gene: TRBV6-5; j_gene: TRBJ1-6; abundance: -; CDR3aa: CASSATGQFNSPLHF; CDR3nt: TGTGCCAGCAGCGCGACGGGACAGTTTAATTCACCCCTCCACTTT
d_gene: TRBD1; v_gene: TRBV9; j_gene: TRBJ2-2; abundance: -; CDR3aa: CASSALQGAGGELFF; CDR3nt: TGTGCCAGCAGCGCATTACAGGGGGCGGGCGGGGAGCTGTTTTTT
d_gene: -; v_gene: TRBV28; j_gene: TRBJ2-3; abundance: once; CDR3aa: CASRPFAGSDTQYF; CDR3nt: TGTGCCAGCAGGCCCTTCGCGGGGTCAGATACGCAGTATTTT
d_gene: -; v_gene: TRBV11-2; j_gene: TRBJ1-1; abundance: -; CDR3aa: CASSHQQKNGKAFF; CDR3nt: TGTGCCAGCAGCCACCAACAGAAGAACGGGAAAGCTTTCTTT
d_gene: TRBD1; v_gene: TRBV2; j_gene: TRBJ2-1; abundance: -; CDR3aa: CASSVSRDREKFF; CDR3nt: TGTGCCAGCAGTGTATCCCGAGACAGGGAAAAGTTCTTC
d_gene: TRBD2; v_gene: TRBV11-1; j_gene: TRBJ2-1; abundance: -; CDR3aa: CASSPKVLASYNEQFF; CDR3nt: TGTGCCAGCAGCCCGAAAGTACTAGCGTCCTACAATGAGCAGTTCTTC
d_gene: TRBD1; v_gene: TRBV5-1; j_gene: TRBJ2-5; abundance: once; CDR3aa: CASSLLTGAGETQYF; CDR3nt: TGCGCCAGCAGCTTACTGACAGGGGCAGGCGAGACCCAGTACTTC
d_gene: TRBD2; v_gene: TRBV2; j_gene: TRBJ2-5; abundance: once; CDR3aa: CASERGLAGQETQYF; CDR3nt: TGTGCCAGTGAAAGGGGACTAGCGGGGCAAGAGACCCAGTACTTC
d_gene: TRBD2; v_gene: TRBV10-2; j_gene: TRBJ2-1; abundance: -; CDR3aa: CASGRGTSEFNEQFF; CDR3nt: TGCGCCAGCGGCCGGGGGACTAGCGAATTTAATGAGCAGTTCTTC
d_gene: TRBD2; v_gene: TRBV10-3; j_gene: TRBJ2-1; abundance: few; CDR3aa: CAIRATSGGPKYNEQFF; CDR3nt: TGTGCCATCAGAGCGACTAGCGGGGGGCCTAAATACAATGAGCAGTTCTTC
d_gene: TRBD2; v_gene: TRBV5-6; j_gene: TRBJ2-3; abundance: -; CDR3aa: CASSSLSGGLTDTQYF; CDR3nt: TGTGCCAGCAGCTCGCTTAGCGGGGGGCTCACAGATACGCAGTATTTT
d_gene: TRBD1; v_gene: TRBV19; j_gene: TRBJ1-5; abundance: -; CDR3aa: CASSTDRGDGNQPQHF; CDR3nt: TGTGCCAGTAGTACAGACAGGGGGGACGGCAATCAGCCCCAGCATTTT
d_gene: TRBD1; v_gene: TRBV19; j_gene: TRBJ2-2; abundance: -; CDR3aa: CASSPRQGTGELFF; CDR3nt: TGTGCCAGTAGTCCGCGACAGGGAACCGGGGAGCTGTTTTTT
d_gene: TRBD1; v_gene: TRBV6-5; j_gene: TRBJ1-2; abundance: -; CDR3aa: CASSSLGQGEAYGYTF; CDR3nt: TGTGCCAGCAGTTCCCTCGGACAGGGGGAAGCCTATGGCTACACCTTC
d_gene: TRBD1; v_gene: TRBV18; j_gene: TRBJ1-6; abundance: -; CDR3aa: CASSPSTGGNSPLHF; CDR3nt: TGTGCCAGCTCACCTTCTACAGGGGGGAATTCACCCCTCCACTTT
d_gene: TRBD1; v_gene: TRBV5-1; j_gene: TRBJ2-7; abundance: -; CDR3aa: CASSFKRGQGLYPSYEQYF; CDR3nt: TGCGCCAGCAGCTTTAAGCGTGGACAGGGTCTTTACCCATCCTACGAGCAGTACTTC
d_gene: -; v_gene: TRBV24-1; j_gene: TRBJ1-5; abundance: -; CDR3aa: CATSDYETYQPQHF; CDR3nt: TGTGCCACCAGTGATTATGAGACTTATCAGCCCCAGCATTTT
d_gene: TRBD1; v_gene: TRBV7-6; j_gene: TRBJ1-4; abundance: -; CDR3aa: CASSLSQGSGEKLFF; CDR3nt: TGTGCCAGCAGCCTATCACAGGGGTCAGGGGAAAAACTGTTTTTT
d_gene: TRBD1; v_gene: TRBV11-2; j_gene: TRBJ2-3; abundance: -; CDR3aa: CASSNRGNTDTQYF; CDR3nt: TGTGCCAGCAGCAACAGGGGAAACACAGATACGCAGTATTTT
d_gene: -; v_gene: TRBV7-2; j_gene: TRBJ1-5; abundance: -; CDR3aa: CASSLGGSRNQPQHF; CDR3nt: TGTGCCAGCAGCTTAGGGGGCTCTCGCAATCAGCCCCAGCATTTT
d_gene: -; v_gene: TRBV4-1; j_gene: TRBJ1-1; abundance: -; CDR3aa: CASSLERRGGADLEAFF; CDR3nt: TGCGCCAGCAGCCTAGAGCGAAGGGGTGGGGCCGACTTGGAAGCTTTCTTT
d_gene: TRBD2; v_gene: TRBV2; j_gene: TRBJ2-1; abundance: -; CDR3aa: CASRGLAGNEQFF; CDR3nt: TGTGCCAGCAGGGGACTAGCGGGGAATGAGCAGTTCTTC
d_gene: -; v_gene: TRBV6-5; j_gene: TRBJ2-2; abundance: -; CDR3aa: CASSTMSRTGELFF; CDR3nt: TGTGCCAGCAGTACTATGAGTCGCACCGGGGAGCTGTTTTTT
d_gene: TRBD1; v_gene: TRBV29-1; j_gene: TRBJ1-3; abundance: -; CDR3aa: CSVAVGTGVVSGNTIYF; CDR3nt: TGCAGCGTTGCAGTCGGGACAGGGGTTGTCTCTGGAAACACCATATATTTT
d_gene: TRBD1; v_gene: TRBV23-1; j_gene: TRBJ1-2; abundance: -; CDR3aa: CASSQSSSFDRGCTNYGYTF; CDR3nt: TGCGCCAGCAGTCAATCTTCCTCCTTCGACAGGGGATGCACTAACTATGGCTACACCTTC
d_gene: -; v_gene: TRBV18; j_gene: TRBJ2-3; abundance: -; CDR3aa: CASSPAVDTQYF; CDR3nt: TGTGCCAGCTCACCCGCGGTAGATACGCAGTATTTT
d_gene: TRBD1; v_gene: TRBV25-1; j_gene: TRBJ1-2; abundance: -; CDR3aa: CASSGPGQKYGYTF; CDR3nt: TGTGCCAGCAGTGGTCCGGGACAGAAATATGGCTACACCTTC
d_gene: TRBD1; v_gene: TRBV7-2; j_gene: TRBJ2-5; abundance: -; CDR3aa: CASSFRTGRIETQYF; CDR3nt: TGTGCCAGCAGCTTCAGGACAGGGCGAATAGAGACCCAGTACTTC
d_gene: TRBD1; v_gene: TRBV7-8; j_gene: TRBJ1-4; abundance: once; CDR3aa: CASSLGSGQGARGLFF; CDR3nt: TGTGCCAGCAGCTTAGGAAGCGGACAGGGGGCGCGAGGACTGTTTTTT
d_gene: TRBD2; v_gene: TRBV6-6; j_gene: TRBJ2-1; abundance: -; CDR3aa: CASSLAGGLPDEQFF; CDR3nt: TGTGCCAGCAGTTTAGCGGGGGGGCTTCCCGATGAGCAGTTCTTC
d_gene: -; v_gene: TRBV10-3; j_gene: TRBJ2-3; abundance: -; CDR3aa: CAISEVQGRDTQYF; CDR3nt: TGTGCCATCAGTGAAGTGCAGGGAAGAGATACGCAGTATTTT
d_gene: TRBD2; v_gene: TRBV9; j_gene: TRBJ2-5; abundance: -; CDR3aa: CASSLGTSGAQETQYF; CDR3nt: TGTGCCAGCAGCCTAGGGACTAGCGGGGCCCAAGAGACCCAGTACTTC
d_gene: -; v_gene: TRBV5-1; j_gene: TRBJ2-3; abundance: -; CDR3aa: CASSRASRDTQYF; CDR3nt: TGCGCCAGCAGCCGGGCTAGCAGAGATACGCAGTATTTT
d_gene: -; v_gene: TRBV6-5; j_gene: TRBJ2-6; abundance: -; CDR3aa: CASRIEGTGANVLTF; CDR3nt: TGTGCCAGCCGAATCGAGGGTACCGGGGCCAACGTCCTGACTTTC
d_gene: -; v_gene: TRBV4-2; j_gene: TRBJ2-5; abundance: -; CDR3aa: CASSERQRETQYF; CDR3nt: TGTGCCAGCAGTGAACGACAGAGGGAGACCCAGTACTTC
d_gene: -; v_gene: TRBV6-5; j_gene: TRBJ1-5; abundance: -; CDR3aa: CASGQHSNQPQHF; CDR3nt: TGTGCCAGCGGGCAGCATAGCAATCAGCCCCAGCATTTT
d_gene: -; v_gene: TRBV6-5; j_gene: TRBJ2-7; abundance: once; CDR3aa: CATRRWGDSYEQYF; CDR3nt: TGTGCCACCAGACGCTGGGGGGACAGCTACGAGCAGTACTTC
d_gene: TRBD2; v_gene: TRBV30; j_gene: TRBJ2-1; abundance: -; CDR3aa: CAWSTGTSGRHEQFF; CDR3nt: TGTGCCTGGAGTACCGGGACTAGCGGGAGACATGAGCAGTTCTTC
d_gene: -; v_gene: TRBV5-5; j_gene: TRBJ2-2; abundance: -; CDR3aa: CASRQGHFSGELFF; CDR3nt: TGTGCCAGCAGGCAGGGACACTTCAGCGGGGAGCTGTTTTTT
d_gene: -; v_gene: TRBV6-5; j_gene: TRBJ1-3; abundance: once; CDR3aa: CASSYLSEGLGNTIYF; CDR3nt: TGTGCCAGCAGTTACTTAAGTGAGGGTCTAGGAAACACCATATATTTT